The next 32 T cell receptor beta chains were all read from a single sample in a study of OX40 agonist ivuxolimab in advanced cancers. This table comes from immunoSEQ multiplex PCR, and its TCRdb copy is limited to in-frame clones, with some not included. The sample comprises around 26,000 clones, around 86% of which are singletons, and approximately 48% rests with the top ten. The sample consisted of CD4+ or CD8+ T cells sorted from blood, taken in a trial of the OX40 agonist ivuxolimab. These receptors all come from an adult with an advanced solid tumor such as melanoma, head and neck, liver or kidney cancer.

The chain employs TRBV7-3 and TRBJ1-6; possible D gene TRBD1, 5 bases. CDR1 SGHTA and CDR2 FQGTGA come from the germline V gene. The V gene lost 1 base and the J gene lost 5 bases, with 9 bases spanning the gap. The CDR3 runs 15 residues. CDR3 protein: CASSLRPTDNSPLHF. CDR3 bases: TGTGCCAGCAGCTTAAGGCCGACAGATAATTCACCCCTCCACTTT. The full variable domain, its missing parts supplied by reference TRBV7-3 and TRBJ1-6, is GAGVSQTPSNKVTEKGKYVELRCDPISGHTALYWYRQSLGQGPEFLIYFQGTGAADDSGLPNDRFFAVRPEGSVSTLKIQRTERGDSAVYLCASSLRPTDNSPLHFGNGTRLTVT.

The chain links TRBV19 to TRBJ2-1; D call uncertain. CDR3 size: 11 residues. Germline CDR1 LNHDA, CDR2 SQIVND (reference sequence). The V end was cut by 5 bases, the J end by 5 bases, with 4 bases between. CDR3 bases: TGTGCCAGTAGTGTGCACAATGAGCAGTTCTTC. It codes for CASSVHNEQFF.

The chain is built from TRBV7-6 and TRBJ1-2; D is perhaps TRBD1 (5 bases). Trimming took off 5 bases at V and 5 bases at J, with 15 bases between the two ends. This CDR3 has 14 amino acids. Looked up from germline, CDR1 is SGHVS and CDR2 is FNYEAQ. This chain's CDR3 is CASSRGGGVYGYTF. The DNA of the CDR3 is TGTGCCAGCAGCCGGGGTGGGGGAGTGTATGGCTACACCTTC.

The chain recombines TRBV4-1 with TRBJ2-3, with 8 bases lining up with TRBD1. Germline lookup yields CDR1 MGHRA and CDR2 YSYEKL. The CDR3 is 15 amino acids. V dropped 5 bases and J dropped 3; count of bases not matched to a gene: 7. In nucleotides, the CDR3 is TGCGCCAGCAGCTATCAGGACAGGGAAACAGATACGCAGTATTTT. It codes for CASSYQDRETDTQYF.

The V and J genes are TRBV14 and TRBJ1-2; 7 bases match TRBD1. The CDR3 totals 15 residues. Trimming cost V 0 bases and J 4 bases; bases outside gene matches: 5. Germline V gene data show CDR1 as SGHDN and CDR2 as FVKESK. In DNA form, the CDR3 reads TGTGCCAGCAGCCAAGATGGCAGGGGGGGCTATGGCTACACCTTC. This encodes CASSQDGRGGYGYTF.

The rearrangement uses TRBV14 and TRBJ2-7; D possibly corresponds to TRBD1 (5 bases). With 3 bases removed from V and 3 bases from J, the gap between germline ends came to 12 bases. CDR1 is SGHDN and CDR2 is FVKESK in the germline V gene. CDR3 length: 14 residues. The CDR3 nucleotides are TGTGCCAGCAGCCAGACTGGGCAGGGCTACGAGCAGTACTTC. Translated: CASSQTGQGYEQYF.

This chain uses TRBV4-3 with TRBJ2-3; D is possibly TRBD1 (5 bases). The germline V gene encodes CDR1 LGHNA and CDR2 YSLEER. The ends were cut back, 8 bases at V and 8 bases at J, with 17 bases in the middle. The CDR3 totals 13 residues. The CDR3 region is CASGASSYGTQYF. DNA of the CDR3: TGCGCCAGCGGGGCTAGTTCTTATGGTACGCAGTATTTT.

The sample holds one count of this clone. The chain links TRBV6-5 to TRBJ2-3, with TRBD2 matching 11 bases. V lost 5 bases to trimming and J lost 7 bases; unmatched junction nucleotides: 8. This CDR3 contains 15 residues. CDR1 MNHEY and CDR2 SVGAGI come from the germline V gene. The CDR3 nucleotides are TGTGCCAGCAGTGCCGGGACTAGCGGTTCGTATACGCAGTATTTT. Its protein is CASSAGTSGSYTQYF.

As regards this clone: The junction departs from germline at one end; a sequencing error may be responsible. CDR3 nucleotide sequence: TGTGCTAGCAGCTACAGGGGAACCGGGGAGCTGTTTTTT. Protein sequence: CASSYRGTGELFF. The J gene is TRBJ2-2, the V gene TRBV7-7; TRBD1 matches at 7 bases. Germline V gene lookup returns CDR1 SSHAT and CDR2 FNYEAQ (reference sequence). The CDR3 length is 13 residues.

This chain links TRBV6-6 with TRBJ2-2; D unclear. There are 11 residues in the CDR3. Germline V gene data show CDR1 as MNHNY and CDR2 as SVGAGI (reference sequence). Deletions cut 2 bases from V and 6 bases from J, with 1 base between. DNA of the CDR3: TGTGCCAGCAGTTACGCCGGGGAGCTGTTTTTT. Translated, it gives CASSYAGELFF.

Here the CDR3 reads CASSVVYGDRVHEQYF. DNA for the CDR3: TGTGCCAGCAGCGTAGTTTATGGGGACCGAGTCCACGAGCAGTACTTC. V usage is TRBV9 and J usage is TRBJ2-7, with D perhaps being TRBD1 or TRBD2 (5 bases each). V was pared by 0 bases and J by 5 bases, with 18 bases between. CDR1 is SGDLS, CDR2 YYNGEE, per germline. The CDR3 spans 16 residues.

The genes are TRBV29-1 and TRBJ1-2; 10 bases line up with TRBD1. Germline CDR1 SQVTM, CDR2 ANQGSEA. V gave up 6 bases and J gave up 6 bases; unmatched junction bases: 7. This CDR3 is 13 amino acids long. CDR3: CSVATGGADGYTF. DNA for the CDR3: TGCAGCGTGGCGACAGGGGGCGCGGATGGCTACACCTTC.

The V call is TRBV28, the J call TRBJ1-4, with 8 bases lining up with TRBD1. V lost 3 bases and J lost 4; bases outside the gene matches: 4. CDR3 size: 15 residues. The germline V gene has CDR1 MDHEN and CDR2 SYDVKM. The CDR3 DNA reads TGTGCCAGCAGTTTGGGGACAGGTCTTAATGAAAAACTGTTTTTT. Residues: CASSLGTGLNEKLFF. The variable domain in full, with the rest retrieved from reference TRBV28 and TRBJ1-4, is DVKVTQSSRYLVKRTGEKVFLECVQDMDHENMFWYRQDPGLGLRLIYFSYDVKMKEKGDIPEGYSVSREKKERFSLILESASTNQTSMYLCASSLGTGLNEKLFFGSGTQLSVL.

The chain's CDR3 is CASSLGYSTYEQYF. CDR3 nucleotide sequence: TGTGCCAGCAGCTTAGGTTACAGCACCTACGAGCAGTACTTC. J is TRBJ2-7 and V is TRBV7-9; D gene ambiguous. The CDR3 runs to 14 residues. Trimming cost V 1 base and J 2 bases, with 9 bases left between them. Germline loops: CDR1 SEHNR, CDR2 FQNEAQ (reference sequence).

The CDR3 sequence: CASSPWDSNQPQHF. CDR3 nucleotides: TGTGCCAGCTCACCCTGGGATAGCAATCAGCCCCAGCATTTT. The V call is TRBV18, the J call TRBJ1-5, with D uncertain. This CDR3 has 14 residues. The germline V and J ends were trimmed by 3 bases and 0 bases, with 6 bases remaining between them. Germline-derived CDR1 and CDR2 are KGHSH and LQKENI.

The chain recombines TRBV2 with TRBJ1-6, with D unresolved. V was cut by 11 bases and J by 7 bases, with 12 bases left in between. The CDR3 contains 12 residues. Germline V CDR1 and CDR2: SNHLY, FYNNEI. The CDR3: CACRGLNSPLHF. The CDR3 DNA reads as TGTGCCTGCCGAGGACTAAATTCACCCCTCCACTTT.

The CDR3 region has the DNA TGTGCCAGCCAGCAGGGTGAAGCTTTCTTT. Encoded protein: CASQQGEAFF. J is TRBJ1-1 and V is TRBV2; TRBD1 is a possible D gene (5 bases). Trimming took 8 bases from V and 7 from J, leaving 8 bases between them. Germline-derived CDR1 and CDR2 are SNHLY and FYNNEI. This CDR3 is built from 10 residues.

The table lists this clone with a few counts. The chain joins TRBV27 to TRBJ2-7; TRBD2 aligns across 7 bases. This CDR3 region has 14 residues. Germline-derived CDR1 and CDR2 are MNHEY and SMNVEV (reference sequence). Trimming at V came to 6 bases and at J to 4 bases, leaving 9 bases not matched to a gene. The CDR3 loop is CASSLRVGGYEQYF. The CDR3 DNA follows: TGTGCCAGCAGCCTGAGGGTGGGGGGGTACGAGCAGTACTTC.

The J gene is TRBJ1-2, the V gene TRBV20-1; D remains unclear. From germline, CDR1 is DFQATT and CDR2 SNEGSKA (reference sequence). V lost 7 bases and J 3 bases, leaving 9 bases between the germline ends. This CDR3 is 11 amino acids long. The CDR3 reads CSGYSDYGYTF. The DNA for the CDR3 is TGCAGTGGATACAGTGACTATGGCTACACCTTC.

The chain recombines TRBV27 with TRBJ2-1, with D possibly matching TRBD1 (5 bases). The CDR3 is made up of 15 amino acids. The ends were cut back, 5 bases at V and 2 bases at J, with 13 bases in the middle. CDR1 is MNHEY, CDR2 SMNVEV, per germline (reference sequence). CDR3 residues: CASSPSTVPYNEQFF. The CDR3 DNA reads TGTGCCAGCAGTCCTTCGACAGTGCCCTACAATGAGCAGTTCTTC.

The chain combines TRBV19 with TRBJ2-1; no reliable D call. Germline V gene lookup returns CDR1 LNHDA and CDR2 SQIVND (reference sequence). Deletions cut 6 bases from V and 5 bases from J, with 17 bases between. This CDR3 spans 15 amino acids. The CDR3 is CASRFRTSGNNEQFF. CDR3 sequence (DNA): TGTGCCAGTAGATTTAGGACCTCTGGGAACAATGAGCAGTTCTTC. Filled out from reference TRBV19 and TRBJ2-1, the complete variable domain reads DGGITQSPKYLFRKEGQNVTLSCEQNLNHDAMYWYRQDPGQGLRLIYYSQIVNDFQKGDIAEGYSVSREKKESFPLTVTSAQKNPTAFYLCASRFRTSGNNEQFFGPGTRLTVL.

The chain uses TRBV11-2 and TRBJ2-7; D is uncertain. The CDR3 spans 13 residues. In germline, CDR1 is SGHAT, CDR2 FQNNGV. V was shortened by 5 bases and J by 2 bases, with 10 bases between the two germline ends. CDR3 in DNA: TGTGCCAGCAGCCACAGTAATGCCTACGAGCAGTACTTC. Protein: CASSHSNAYEQYF.

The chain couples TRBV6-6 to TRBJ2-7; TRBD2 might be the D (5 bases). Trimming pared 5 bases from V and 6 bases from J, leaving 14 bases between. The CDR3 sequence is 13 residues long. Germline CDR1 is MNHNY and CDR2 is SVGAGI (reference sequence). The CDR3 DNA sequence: TGTGCCAGCAGTCCCTTAGCACGGGGCGAGCAGTACTTC. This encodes CASSPLARGEQYF.

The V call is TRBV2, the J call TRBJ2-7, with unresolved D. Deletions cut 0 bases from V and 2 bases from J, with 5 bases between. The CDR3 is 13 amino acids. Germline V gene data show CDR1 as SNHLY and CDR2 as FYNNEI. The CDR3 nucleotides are TGTGCCAGCAGTGAAGCAGGAACCTACGAGCAGTACTTC. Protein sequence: CASSEAGTYEQYF.

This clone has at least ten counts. The DNA of the CDR3 is TGTGCCAGTAGTATTGCCCGGAACAATGAGCAGTTCTTC. Amino acids: CASSIARNNEQFF. The rearrangement links TRBV19 to TRBJ2-1; D is unresolved. Trimming took 3 bases from V and 5 from J, leaving 8 bases between them. Germline V gene lookup returns CDR1 LNHDA and CDR2 SQIVND (reference sequence). The CDR3 totals 13 residues.

The CDR3 coding sequence is TGTGCCAGCAGTGAACGGGGGCGCACAGATACGCAGTATTTT. The encoded protein is CASSERGRTDTQYF. V gene TRBV2 combines with J gene TRBJ2-3; D possibly uses TRBD1 or TRBD2 (6 bases each). Trimming stripped 2 bases from V and 1 base from J, with 7 bases between. Germline CDR1 is SNHLY and CDR2 is FYNNEI. The CDR3 consists of 14 residues.

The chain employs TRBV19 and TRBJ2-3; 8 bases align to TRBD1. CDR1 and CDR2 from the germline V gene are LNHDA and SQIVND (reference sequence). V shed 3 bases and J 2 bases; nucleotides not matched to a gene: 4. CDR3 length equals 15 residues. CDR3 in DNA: TGTGCCAGTAGTATCCGGGACAGGCACACAGATACGCAGTATTTT. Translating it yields CASSIRDRHTDTQYF.

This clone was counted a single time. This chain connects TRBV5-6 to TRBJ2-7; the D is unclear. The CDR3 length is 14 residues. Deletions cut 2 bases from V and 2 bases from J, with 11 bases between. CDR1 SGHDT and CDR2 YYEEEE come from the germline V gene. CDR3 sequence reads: CASSFFVVAYEQYF. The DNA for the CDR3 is TGTGCCAGCAGCTTCTTTGTGGTAGCCTACGAGCAGTACTTC. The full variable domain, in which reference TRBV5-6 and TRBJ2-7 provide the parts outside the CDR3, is DAGVTQSPTHLIKTRGQQVTLRCSPKSGHDTVSWYQQALGQGPQFIFQYYEEEERQRGNFPDRFSGHQFPNYSSELNVNALLLGDSALYLCASSFFVVAYEQYFGPGTRLTVT.

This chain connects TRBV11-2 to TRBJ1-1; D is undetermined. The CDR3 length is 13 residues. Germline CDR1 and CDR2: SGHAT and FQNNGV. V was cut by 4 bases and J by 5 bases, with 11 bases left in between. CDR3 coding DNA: TGTGCCAGCAGCTCAGCCCATAGGACTGAAGCTTTCTTT. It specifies CASSSAHRTEAFF. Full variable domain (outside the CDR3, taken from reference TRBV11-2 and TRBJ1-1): EAGVAQSPRYKIIEKRQSVAFWCNPISGHATLYWYQQILGQGPKLLIQFQNNGVVDDSQLPKDRFSAERLKGVDSTLKIQPAKLEDSAVYLCASSSAHRTEAFFGQGTRLTVV.

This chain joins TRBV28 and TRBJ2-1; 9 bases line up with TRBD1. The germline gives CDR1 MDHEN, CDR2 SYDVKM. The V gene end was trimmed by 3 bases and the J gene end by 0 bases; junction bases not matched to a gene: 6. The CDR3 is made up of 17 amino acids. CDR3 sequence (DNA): TGTGCCAGCAGTTTCCTGGGGGGACAGGGCTCCTACAATGAGCAGTTCTTC. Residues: CASSFLGGQGSYNEQFF.

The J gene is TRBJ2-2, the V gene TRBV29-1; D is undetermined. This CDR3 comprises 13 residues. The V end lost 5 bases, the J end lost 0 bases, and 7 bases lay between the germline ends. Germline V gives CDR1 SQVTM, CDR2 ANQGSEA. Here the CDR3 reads CSVLPANTGELFF. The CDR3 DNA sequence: TGCAGCGTTCTTCCAGCGAACACCGGGGAGCTGTTTTTT.

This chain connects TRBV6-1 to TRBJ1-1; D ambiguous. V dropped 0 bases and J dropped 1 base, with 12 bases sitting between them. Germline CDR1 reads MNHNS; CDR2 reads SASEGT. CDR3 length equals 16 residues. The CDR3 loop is CASSEALGLKNTEAFF. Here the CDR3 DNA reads TGTGCCAGCAGTGAAGCATTAGGTTTGAAGAACACTGAAGCTTTCTTT.